This T cell receptor (beta chain) was profiled in a study of response to subunit inactivated influenza vaccine. Findings and limits, study-wide: New T cells are recruited in small numbers by each seasonal influenza vaccination, according to the authors' suggestion.

Many counts were recorded for this clonotype. Its antigen is currently unknown. TCRdb re-analysed the RT-PCR reads in MiXCR, keeping a single row per CDR3 protein. Here the sample spans about 620,000 distinct CDR3 sequences, approximately 12% being singletons. Between the trimmed V and J ends, which lost 2 bases and 2 bases, there was a span of 4 bases. CDR1 SGHAT and CDR2 FQNNGV come from the germline V gene. This CDR3 spans 14 amino acids. The chain carries TRBV11-2 and TRBJ2-6, with no clear D. The source material was PBMCs from blood, sampled on the day of vaccination. The sequence was obtained from a man aged 50-59 years who received an inactivated influenza vaccine. The CDR3 bases are TGTGCCAGCAGCTTATCTCCTGGGGCCAACGTCCTGACTTTC. It encodes CASSLSPGANVLTF.